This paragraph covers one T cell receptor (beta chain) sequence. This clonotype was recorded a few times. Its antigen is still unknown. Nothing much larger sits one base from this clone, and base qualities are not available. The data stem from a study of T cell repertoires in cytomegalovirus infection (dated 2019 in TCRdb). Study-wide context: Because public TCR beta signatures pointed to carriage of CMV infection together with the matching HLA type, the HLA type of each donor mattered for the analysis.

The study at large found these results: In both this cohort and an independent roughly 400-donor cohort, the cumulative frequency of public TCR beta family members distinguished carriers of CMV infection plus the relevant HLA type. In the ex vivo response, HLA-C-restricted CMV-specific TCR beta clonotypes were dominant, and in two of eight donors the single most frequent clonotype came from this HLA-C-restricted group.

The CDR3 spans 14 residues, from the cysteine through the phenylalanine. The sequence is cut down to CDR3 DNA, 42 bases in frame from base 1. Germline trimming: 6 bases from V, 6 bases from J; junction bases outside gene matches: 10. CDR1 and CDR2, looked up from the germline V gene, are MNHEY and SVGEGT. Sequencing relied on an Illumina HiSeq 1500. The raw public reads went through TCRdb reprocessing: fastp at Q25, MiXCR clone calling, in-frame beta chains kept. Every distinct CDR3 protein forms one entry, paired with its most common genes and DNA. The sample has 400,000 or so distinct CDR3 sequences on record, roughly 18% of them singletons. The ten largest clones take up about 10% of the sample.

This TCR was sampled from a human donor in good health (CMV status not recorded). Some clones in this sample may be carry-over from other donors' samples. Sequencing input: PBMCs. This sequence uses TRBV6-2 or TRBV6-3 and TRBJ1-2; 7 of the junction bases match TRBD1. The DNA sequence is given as TGTGCCAGCAGACGGACAGGAGCTTCTGATGGCTACACCTTC. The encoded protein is CASRRTGASDGYTF.